Following are 13 T cell receptor beta chains from one sample sequenced in a study of cytomegalovirus exposure and HLA in healthy donors (dated by TCRdb to the late 2010s). The protocol used for the library was the immunoSEQ multiplex PCR assay. The multiplex PCR relied on a mix of 60 forward primers for TCR Vbeta segments and 13 reverse primers for TCR Jbeta segments. Sourced from immuneACCESS, this table was stored by TCRdb with only in-frame sequences that have V and J called. A share of the clones is absent; for the studies checked, an unresolved V gene accounts for under half, and the remainder has no known explanation. The sample has some 130,000 clones on record, less than 85% of them singletons. In total, the top ten clones hold over 2.5% of the sample. Specimen: PBMCs. The receptors derive from a male donor in good health and CMV-seronegative.

The V gene is TRBV29-1, the J gene TRBJ1-1, with D unclear. Germline CDR1 reads SQVTM; CDR2 reads ANQGSEA. The CDR3 has 14 residues. Trimming left V 3 bases short and J 0 bases short, with 11 bases between. This CDR3 reads CSVERRGVNTEAFF. The CDR3 nucleotides are TGCAGCGTTGAGAGAAGAGGAGTGAACACTGAAGCTTTCTTT.

V and J are TRBV9 and TRBJ1-5; 8 bases fit TRBD1. V lost 5 bases to trimming and J lost 7 bases; unmatched junction nucleotides: 8. Germline-derived CDR1 and CDR2 are SGDLS and YYNGEE. This CDR3 has 14 amino acids. DNA for the CDR3: TGTGCCAGCAGTCCAGGGGGCGCTTGGCAGCCCCAGCATTTT. Translation gives CASSPGGAWQPQHF.

The chain is built from TRBV20-1 and TRBJ2-3; D call uncertain. The V end was cut by 2 bases, the J end by 4 bases, with 4 bases between. There are 11 residues in the CDR3. CDR1 is DFQATT, CDR2 SNEGSKA, per germline (reference sequence). Here the CDR3 reads CSARSSDTQYF. CDR3 coding DNA: TGCAGTGCTAGATCCTCAGATACGCAGTATTTT.

The sample holds one count of this clone. This sequence joins TRBV9 and TRBJ2-3, with a possible D match to TRBD2 (7 bases). CDR1 and CDR2 from the germline V gene are SGDLS and YYNGEE. V was cut by 4 bases and J by 4 bases, with 19 bases left in between. The CDR3 extends over 16 amino acids. The CDR3, as DNA: TGTGCCAGCAGCCCTAGAGGGGGGGGGCCAGCAGATACGCAGTATTTT. Translated, it gives CASSPRGGGPADTQYF.

This chain uses TRBV27 with TRBJ2-1; TRBD2 matches 11 bases. Germline V gene data show CDR1 as MNHEY and CDR2 as SMNVEV (reference sequence). This CDR3 has 15 amino acids. V was pared by 3 bases and J by 9 bases, with 7 bases of the junction left unmatched. CDR3 sequence (DNA): TGTGCCAGCAGTTTTCTACTAGCGGGAGACGGTGAGCAGTTCTTC. It is translated as CASSFLLAGDGEQFF.

V usage is TRBV10-3 and J usage is TRBJ2-7; 9 nucleotides agree with TRBD2. CDR1 is ENHRY and CDR2 is SYGVKD in the germline V gene. The CDR3 runs to 12 residues. Unmatched junction bases numbered 2, after V lost 2 bases and J lost 9 bases. CDR3 in DNA: TGTGCCATCAGTGAGCTGCGGGGGGGGCAGTACTTC. It specifies CAISELRGGQYF.

The rearrangement joins TRBV10-2 to TRBJ2-1, with 8 bases aligning to TRBD1. V shed 5 bases and J 10 bases; nucleotides not matched to a gene: 4. CDR1 and CDR2 from the germline V gene are WSHSY and SAAADI. The CDR3 is 12 amino acids. The CDR3 nucleotides read TGCGCCAGCAGTCGACAGGGGAGCGAGCAGTTCTTC. Protein: CASSRQGSEQFF.

The chain combines TRBV11-2 with TRBJ1-4, with 8 positions matching TRBD1. Germline CDR1 and CDR2: SGHAT and FQNNGV. The CDR3 sequence is 16 residues long. V dropped 1 base and J dropped 8; count of bases not matched to a gene: 9. CDR3 bases: TGTGCCAGCAGCTTAGGGGACAGGCGCTTAGGGGAAAAACTGTTTTTT. It encodes CASSLGDRRLGEKLFF.

The gene calls are TRBV19 and TRBJ2-7; TRBD2 matches at 8 bases. The CDR3 totals 14 residues. Trimming took 7 bases from V and 4 from J; bases not matched to a gene: 9. Germline V CDR1 and CDR2: LNHDA, SQIVND (reference sequence). Here the CDR3 reads CASIRSSGSYEQYF. CDR3 bases: TGTGCCAGTATTAGGTCCAGCGGGAGTTACGAGCAGTACTTC.

The chain combines TRBV6-5 with TRBJ2-7, with TRBD1 identical over 9 bases. The CDR3 spans 15 residues. Germline V gene data show CDR1 as MNHEY and CDR2 as SVGAGI. V was clipped by 4 bases and J by 6 bases; unmatched bases: 10. The CDR3 sequence: CASSSTGTGTSEQYF. In DNA form, the CDR3 reads TGTGCCAGCAGTTCCACCGGGACAGGGACGTCCGAGCAGTACTTC.

V is TRBV15 and J is TRBJ2-7; D may be TRBD1 (6 bases). There are 15 residues in the CDR3. In germline, CDR1 is LNHNV, CDR2 YYDKDF (reference sequence). V was shortened by 1 base and J by 2 bases, with 12 bases between the two germline ends. CDR3 DNA sequence: TGTGCCACCAGCAGAGGCCAGGGGATTACCTACGAGCAGTACTTC. Translation gives CATSRGQGITYEQYF.

This clone appeared a single time. This chain links TRBV10-1 with TRBJ1-1; TRBD1 matches 10 bases. The length of the CDR3 is 13 residues. The germline CDR1 and CDR2 sequences are WNHNN and SYGVQD (reference sequence). Germline trimming cut 6 bases from V and 6 bases from J; bases unmatched to any gene: 4. The CDR3 DNA follows: TGCGCCAGCAGCGCCGGGACAGGGGCTGAAGCTTTCTTT. This codes for CASSAGTGAEAFF.

There are a few counts of this clone. This sequence joins TRBV11-2 and TRBJ2-3; no clear D gene. V was shortened by 1 base and J by 0 bases, with 11 bases between the two germline ends. Germline assignment: CDR1 SGHAT and CDR2 FQNNGV. The CDR3 consists of 16 residues. The CDR3 DNA sequence: TGTGCCAGCAGCTTAGTTTCGAGCGTTAGCACAGATACGCAGTATTTT. Its translation: CASSLVSSVSTDTQYF.